This is a list of T cell receptor beta chains from one sample in a study of T cell repertoires in cytomegalovirus infection. MiXCR was run by TCRdb on the reads, yielding one entry per CDR3 protein. Of more than 400,000 distinct CDR3 sequences in the sample, more than 25% were seen once. Sequenced input: PBMCs. The receptors originated from a human donor in good health (CMV status not recorded). Some clones in this sample may be carry-over from other donors' samples. Both conserved end residues are part of each CDR3. D genes are given only for firm matches. Rows give clone size only sometimes, using once, few, many, or a class for an expanded clone.

v_call	j_call	d_call	clone_size	cdr3_nt	cdr3_aa
TRBV7-2	TRBJ2-3	TRBD2	many	TGTGCCAGCAGCATAACTAGCGGGGGCACAGATACGCAGTATTTT	CASSITSGGTDTQYF
TRBV19	TRBJ1-5	.	.	TGTGCCAGTAGTATCGGTCGGCGGCAGCCCCAGCATTTT	CASSIGRRQPQHF
TRBV6-4	TRBJ1-5	.	.	TGTGCCAGCAGTGAGGCCCAGGGTAGGAGTCAGCCCCAGCATTTT	CASSEAQGRSQPQHF
TRBV5-1	TRBJ1-4	.	.	TGCGCCAGCAGCGGGGGAGGCAGGGGAGCTAATGAACGGGAACTGTTTTTT	CASSGGGRGANERELFF
TRBV3-1	TRBJ1-1	.	.	TGTGCCAGCAGGCCGGGAGAGAACACTGAAGCTTTCTTT	CASRPGENTEAFF
TRBV7-4	TRBJ2-1	.	.	TGTGCCGGCAGCTTAGGTCAGAGCTCCTACAATGAGCAGTTCTTC	CAGSLGQSSYNEQFF
TRBV5-6	TRBJ2-5	.	.	TGTGCCGCGGCAGGGTTCAACCAAGAGACCCAGTACTTC	CAAAGFNQETQYF
TRBV19	TRBJ2-1	.	.	TGTGCCAGTAGTATAGACAGGGACTCCTCCTACAATGAGCAGTTCTTC	CASSIDRDSSYNEQFF
TRBV5-1	TRBJ2-5	.	.	TGCGCCAGCAGCTCCGGGACATCGGCCCAAGAGACCCAGTACTTC	CASSSGTSAQETQYF
TRBV19	TRBJ2-7	.	.	TGTGCCAGTAGTACAGGCCAGCGCAACCCCTCCTACGAGCAGTACTTC	CASSTGQRNPSYEQYF
TRBV7-8	TRBJ2-5	TRBD2	many	TGTGCCAGCAGACGACTAGCGGAGACCCAGTACTTC	CASRRLAETQYF
TRBV9	TRBJ2-2	TRBD2	few	TGTGCCAGCAGCCCCCCCCCCACGGATAAGACTAGCGGGAGAAGGGGGGACACCGGGGAGCTGTTTTTT	CASSPPPTDKTSGRRGDTGELFF
TRBV19	TRBJ1-1	.	few	TGTGCCAGTAGCCCGGGAGCTTTCTTT	CASSPGAFF
TRBV6-5	TRBJ2-1	.	.	TGTGCCAGCAGTTACTCTGAGAAGGAGTTCTTC	CASSYSEKEFF
TRBV28	TRBJ1-2	.	few	TGTGCCAGCAGTTTAAGGTTCGTCTCTCAGGGCTACACCTTC	CASSLRFVSQGYTF
TRBV7-2	TRBJ2-3	TRBD2	few	TGTGCCAGCAGCTTAGGGACTAGCGGGCACACAGATACGCAGTATTTT	CASSLGTSGHTDTQYF
TRBV4-1	TRBJ2-1	.	.	TGCGCCAGCAGCCGTTCTGAAGAGCAGTTCTTC	CASSRSEEQFF